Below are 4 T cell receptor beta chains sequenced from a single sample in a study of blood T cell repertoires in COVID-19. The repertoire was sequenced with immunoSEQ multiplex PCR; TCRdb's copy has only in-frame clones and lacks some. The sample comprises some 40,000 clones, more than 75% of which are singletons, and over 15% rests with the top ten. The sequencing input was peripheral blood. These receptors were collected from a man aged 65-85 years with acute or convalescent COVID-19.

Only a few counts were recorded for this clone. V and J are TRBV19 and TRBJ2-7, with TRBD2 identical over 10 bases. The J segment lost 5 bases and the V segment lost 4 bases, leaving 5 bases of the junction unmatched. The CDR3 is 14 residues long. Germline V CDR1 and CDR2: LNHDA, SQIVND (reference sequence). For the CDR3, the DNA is TGTGCCAGTAGTACGAGCGGGAGGGCCCACGAGCAGTACTTC. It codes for CASSTSGRAHEQYF.

The CDR3 DNA reads TGTGCCAGCAGCGCAGAGAAATGGGAGGCAGATACGCAGTATTTT. Translated: CASSAEKWEADTQYF. V usage is TRBV9 and J usage is TRBJ2-3; a possible D gene is TRBD2 (6 bases). The CDR3 loop spans 15 amino acids. Trimming stripped 3 bases from V and 4 bases from J, with 15 bases between. Germline assignment: CDR1 SGDLS and CDR2 YYNGEE.

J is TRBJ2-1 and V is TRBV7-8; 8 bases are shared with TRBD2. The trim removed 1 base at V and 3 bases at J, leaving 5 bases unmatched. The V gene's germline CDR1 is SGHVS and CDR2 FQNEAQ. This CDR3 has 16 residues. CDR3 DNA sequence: TGTGCCAGCAGCTTAGTGCCGGGACTAGTCTACAATGAGCAGTTCTTC. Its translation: CASSLVPGLVYNEQFF.

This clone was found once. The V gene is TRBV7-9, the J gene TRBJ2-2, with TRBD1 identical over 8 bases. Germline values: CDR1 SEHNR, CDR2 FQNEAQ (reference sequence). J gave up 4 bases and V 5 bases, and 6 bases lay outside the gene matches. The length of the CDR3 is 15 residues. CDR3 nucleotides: TGTGCCAGCAGCCCCTCAGGGGGCATCACCGGGGAGCTGTTTTTT. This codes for CASSPSGGITGELFF.